The sample holds a few counts of the clone carrying this TCR beta chain. The data were obtained in a study of identical twins. The J segment lost 4 bases and the V segment lost 10 bases, leaving 12 bases of the junction unmatched. CDR1 is ENHRY and CDR2 is SYGVKD in the germline V gene. There are 15 residues in the CDR3. TCRdb re-analysed the 5' RACE reads in MiXCR, keeping a single row per CDR3 protein. Of 1.5 million to 2 million distinct CDR3 sequences detected, roughly a third appear once; the ten largest clones hold over 0.25%. The specimen sequenced was cord blood. This TCR came from a newborn girl in good health. The chain carries TRBV10-3 and TRBJ2-3; TRBD1 matches 9 bases. CDR3 nucleotides: TGTGCCACCGAGAGAAGAACAGGGGGCCCAGATACGCAGTATTTT. It specifies CATERRTGGPDTQYF.